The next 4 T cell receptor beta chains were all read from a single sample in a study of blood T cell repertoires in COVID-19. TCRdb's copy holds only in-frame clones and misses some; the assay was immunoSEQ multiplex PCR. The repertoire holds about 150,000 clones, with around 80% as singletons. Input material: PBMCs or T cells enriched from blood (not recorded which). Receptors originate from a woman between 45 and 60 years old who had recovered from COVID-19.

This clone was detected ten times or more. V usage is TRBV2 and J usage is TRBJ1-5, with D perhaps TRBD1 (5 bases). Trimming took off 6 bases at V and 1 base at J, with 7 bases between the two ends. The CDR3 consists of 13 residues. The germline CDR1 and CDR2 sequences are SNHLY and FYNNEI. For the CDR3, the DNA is TGTGCCAGCAGGCGGGACAGCAATCAGCCCCAGCATTTT. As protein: CASRRDSNQPQHF.

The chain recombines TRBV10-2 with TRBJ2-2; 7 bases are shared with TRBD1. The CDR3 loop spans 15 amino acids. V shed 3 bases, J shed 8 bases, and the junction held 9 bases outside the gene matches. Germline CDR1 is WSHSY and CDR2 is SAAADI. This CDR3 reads CASSDVPGGSGELFF. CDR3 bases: TGCGCCAGCAGTGATGTACCAGGGGGTTCGGGGGAGCTGTTTTTT.

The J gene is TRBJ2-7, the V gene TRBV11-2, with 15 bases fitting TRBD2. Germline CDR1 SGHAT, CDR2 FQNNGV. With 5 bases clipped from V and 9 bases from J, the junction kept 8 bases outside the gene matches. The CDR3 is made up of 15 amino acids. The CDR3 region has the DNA TGTGCCAGCAGCGTCGGGACTAGCGGGGGGTTATGGCAGTACTTC. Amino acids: CASSVGTSGGLWQYF. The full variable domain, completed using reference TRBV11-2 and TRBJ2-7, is EAGVAQSPRYKIIEKRQSVAFWCNPISGHATLYWYQQILGQGPKLLIQFQNNGVVDDSQLPKDRFSAERLKGVDSTLKIQPAKLEDSAVYLCASSVGTSGGLWQYFGPGTRLTVT.

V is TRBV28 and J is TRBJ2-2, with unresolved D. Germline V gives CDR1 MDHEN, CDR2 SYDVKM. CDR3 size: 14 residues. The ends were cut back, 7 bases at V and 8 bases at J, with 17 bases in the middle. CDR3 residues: CASISGGPGGELFF. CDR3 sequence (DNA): TGTGCCAGCATATCCGGCGGCCCGGGTGGGGAGCTGTTTTTT.